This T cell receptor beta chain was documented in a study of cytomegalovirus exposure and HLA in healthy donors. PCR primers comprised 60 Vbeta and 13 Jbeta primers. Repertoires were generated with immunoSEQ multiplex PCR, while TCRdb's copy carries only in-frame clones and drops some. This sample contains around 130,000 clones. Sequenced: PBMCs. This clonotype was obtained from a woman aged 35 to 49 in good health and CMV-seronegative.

CDR3 coding DNA: TGCAGCGTTGAAGATCGGGTGTACCAAGAGACCCAGTACTTC. This translates into CSVEDRVYQETQYF. V is TRBV29-1 and J is TRBJ2-5; D gene uncertain. In germline, CDR1 is SQVTM, CDR2 ANQGSEA. The CDR3 sequence is 14 residues long. Trimming took off 0 bases at V and 0 bases at J, with 8 bases between the two ends.